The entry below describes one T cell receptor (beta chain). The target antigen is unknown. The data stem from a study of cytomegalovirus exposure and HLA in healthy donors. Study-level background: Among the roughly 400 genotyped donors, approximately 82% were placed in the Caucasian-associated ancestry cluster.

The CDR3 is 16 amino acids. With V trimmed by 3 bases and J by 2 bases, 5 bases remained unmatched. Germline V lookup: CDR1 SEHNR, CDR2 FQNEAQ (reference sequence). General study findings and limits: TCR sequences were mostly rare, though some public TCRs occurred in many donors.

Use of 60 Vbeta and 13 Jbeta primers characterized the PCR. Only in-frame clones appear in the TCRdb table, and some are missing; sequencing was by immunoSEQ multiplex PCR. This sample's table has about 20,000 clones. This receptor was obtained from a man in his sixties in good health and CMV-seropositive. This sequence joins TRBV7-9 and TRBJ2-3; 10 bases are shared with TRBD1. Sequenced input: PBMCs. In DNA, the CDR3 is TGTGCCAGCAGCTTTGGCGGACAGGGGGACACAGATACGCAGTATTTT. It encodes CASSFGGQGDTDTQYF.